The 18 T cell receptor beta chains given below trace back to one sample, sequenced in a study of T cells after yellow fever vaccination. TCRdb reanalysed the 5' RACE reads using MiXCR and keeps one entry per CDR3 protein. The sample includes 340,000 or so distinct CDR3 sequences, under 15% of them seen just once. Sequenced here: CD4+ T cells sorted from PBMCs, sampled 15 days after the yellow fever booster vaccination. The source is a man younger than 30 who received the YFV17D yellow fever vaccine.

This clonotype was recorded once. The V call is TRBV7-3, the J call TRBJ2-3; 9 bases are a match to TRBD2. The CDR3 is made up of 16 amino acids. Unmatched junction bases numbered 7, after V lost 1 base and J lost 5 bases. Germline loops: CDR1 SGHTA, CDR2 FQGTGA. The DNA of the CDR3 is TGTGCCAGCAGCTTAAACCTGCGGGGGGGCGGAGATACGCAGTATTTT. Translation gives CASSLNLRGGGDTQYF.

The gene calls are TRBV12-3 or TRBV12-4 and TRBJ2-5; TRBD1 agrees at 9 bases. Germline trimming cut 3 bases from V and 5 bases from J; bases unmatched to any gene: 4. CDR3 length equals 14 residues. CDR3 sequence (DNA): TGTGCCAGCAGTTTTACAGGGGGCATGGAGACCCAGTACTTC. It translates to CASSFTGGMETQYF.

This clonotype was observed a handful of times. This sequence joins TRBV28 and TRBJ1-5; 7 bases are shared with TRBD1. The V segment lost 7 bases and the J segment 5 bases; nucleotides outside the gene matches: 5. This CDR3 comprises 13 residues. Germline V CDR1 and CDR2: MDHEN, SYDVKM. The CDR3 DNA follows: TGTGCCAGCATCCAGGGGGGGTATCAGCCCCAGCATTTT. Translated, it gives CASIQGGYQPQHF.

CDR3 sequence reads: CSARRDMGSGYTF. CDR3 coding DNA: TGCAGTGCTAGAAGGGACATGGGATCGGGCTACACCTTC. This rearrangement joins TRBV20-1 to TRBJ1-2, with D maybe TRBD1 (6 bases). Trimming stripped 2 bases from V and 8 bases from J, with 15 bases between. CDR1 is DFQATT, CDR2 SNEGSKA, per germline (reference sequence). The CDR3 sequence is 13 residues long.

This clonotype turned up a few times. The chain uses TRBV20-1 and TRBJ2-2; either TRBD1 or TRBD2 may supply D (5 bases each). Per germline, CDR1 DFQATT and CDR2 SNEGSKA (reference sequence). The CDR3 has 14 amino acids. V was clipped by 0 bases and J by 5 bases, with 10 bases between them. The chain's CDR3 is CSARDPGGTGELFF. The CDR3 DNA reads as TGCAGTGCTAGAGATCCTGGGGGAACCGGGGAGCTGTTTTTT.

This clonotype has more than one count but fewer than ten. The rearrangement joins TRBV6-5 to TRBJ2-3, with 8 bases fitting TRBD2. Per germline, CDR1 MNHEY and CDR2 SVGAGI. The CDR3 loop spans 13 amino acids. V lost 0 bases, J lost 8 bases, and 1 base stayed unmatched. DNA of the CDR3: TGTGCCAGCAGTTACTCGCGGGGGGTTACGCAGTATTTT. Translating gives CASSYSRGVTQYF.

This clonotype occurred a few times. This chain uses TRBV6-2 or TRBV6-3 with TRBJ1-5; 9 nucleotides match TRBD1. Germline V gene lookup returns CDR1 MNHEY and CDR2 SVGEGT. After removal of 2 bases from V and 5 bases from J, the junction contained 19 bases not matched to a gene. The CDR3 covers 20 residues. This chain's CDR3 is CASSYRGFNRDRVNHQPQHF. CDR3 DNA: TGTGCCAGCAGTTACAGGGGATTCAACCGGGACAGGGTCAACCATCAGCCCCAGCATTTT.

This clonotype came up a few times. This chain uses TRBV7-2 with TRBJ1-6, with 9 bases fitting TRBD1. The CDR3 runs to 14 residues. The V segment lost 2 bases and the J segment 14 bases; nucleotides outside the gene matches: 7. Germline CDR1 reads SGHTA; CDR2 reads FQGNSA. CDR3 region: CASSLTGGPGALHF. In DNA, the CDR3 is TGTGCCAGCAGCTTAACAGGGGGCCCTGGGGCCCTCCACTTT.

V is TRBV24-1 and J is TRBJ2-1, with D unclear. CDR1 KGHDR and CDR2 SFDVKD come from the germline V gene. This CDR3 contains 11 residues. Trimming cost V 4 bases and J 8 bases, with 5 bases left between them. CDR3 coding DNA: TGTGCCACCAGTGACACCTATGAGCAGTTCTTC. Residues: CATSDTYEQFF.

This clonotype was counted many times. V is TRBV12-3 or TRBV12-4 and J is TRBJ2-3; TRBD1 aligns across 8 bases. The CDR3 consists of 15 residues. The junction had 4 bases not matched to a gene; V was cut back by 5 bases and J by 0 bases. The CDR3 protein is CASSRQGLSTDTQYF. Here the CDR3 DNA reads TGTGCCAGCAGTCGACAGGGGCTTAGCACAGATACGCAGTATTTT.

This clonotype was seen a handful of times. The genes are TRBV20-1 and TRBJ1-4; D is unresolved. This CDR3 is 13 amino acids long. Germline lookup yields CDR1 DFQATT and CDR2 SNEGSKA (reference sequence). With 3 bases removed from V and 8 bases from J, the gap between germline ends came to 13 bases. DNA for the CDR3: TGCAGTGCTAGCGTTCGGGTCGACGAAAAACTGTTTTTT. Its protein product is CSASVRVDEKLFF.

In this sample, this clonotype turned up a few times. The chain has TRBV7-8 and TRBJ1-3, with 7 bases aligning to TRBD1. Germline trimming cut 5 bases from V and 5 bases from J; bases unmatched to any gene: 9. The CDR3 runs 15 residues. Per germline, CDR1 SGHVS and CDR2 FQNEAQ. The CDR3, as DNA: TGTGCCAGCAGCCATAGACAGGGTTTAAGAAACACCATATATTTT. It translates to CASSHRQGLRNTIYF.

This clonotype was found a few times. The CDR3 DNA follows: TGCGCCAGCAGCTTGGCACTAGCGGGCACAGATACGCAGTATTTT. Protein: CASSLALAGTDTQYF. This chain connects TRBV5-1 to TRBJ2-3, with TRBD2 matching over 8 bases. Losses at the gene ends were 0 bases for V and 1 base for J; bases not matched to a gene: 1. Germline CDR1 is SGHRS and CDR2 is YFSETQ. This CDR3 contains 15 residues.

V gene TRBV5-1 combines with J gene TRBJ1-1; D not certain. Germline CDR1 SGHRS, CDR2 YFSETQ. V lost 1 base, J lost 1 base, and 11 bases lay in between. The CDR3 contains 15 residues. CDR3 protein: CASSLQADPNTEAFF. The CDR3 nucleotides are TGCGCCAGCAGCTTGCAGGCGGACCCGAACACTGAAGCTTTCTTT.

This clonotype has a handful of counts. The gene calls are TRBV4-2 and TRBJ2-1; perhaps TRBD2 as D (7 bases). V lost 3 bases to trimming and J lost 11 bases, with 11 bases between them. Germline V gives CDR1 LGHNA, CDR2 YNFKEQ. This CDR3 has 12 residues. This CDR3 is CASSHDGGQQFF. In nucleotides, the CDR3 is TGTGCCAGCAGCCACGACGGGGGGCAGCAGTTCTTC.

The CDR3 loop is CASSPRGPGELFF. The CDR3 region has the DNA TGTGCCAGCAGTCCAAGGGGGCCCGGGGAGCTGTTTTTT. The chain employs TRBV12-3 or TRBV12-4 and TRBJ2-2, with 7 nucleotides matching TRBD1. V lost 5 bases, J lost 6 bases, and 3 bases stayed unmatched. CDR3 length equals 13 residues.

The table lists this clonotype with a few counts. The chain joins TRBV2 to TRBJ1-1, with TRBD1 matching over 10 bases. Trimming removed 8 bases from V and 13 bases from J; junction bases left unmatched: 16. Germline V gene data show CDR1 as SNHLY and CDR2 as FYNNEI. This CDR3 comprises 14 residues. This CDR3 is CASRTGTGAGIVFF. CDR3 DNA sequence: TGTGCCAGCCGAACCGGGACAGGGGCCGGGATAGTTTTCTTT.

This clonotype was detected a few times. V gene TRBV6-5 combines with J gene TRBJ2-3, with 7 bases aligning to TRBD2. The length of the CDR3 is 15 residues. Germline V gene sequence: CDR1 MNHEY, CDR2 SVGAGI. V dropped 5 bases and J dropped 3; count of bases not matched to a gene: 8. The CDR3 spells CASSRAGIVTDTQYF. The CDR3 DNA follows: TGTGCCAGCAGTCGAGCGGGGATTGTGACAGATACGCAGTATTTT.